This T cell receptor (beta chain) was captured in a study of molecular identifiers for immune sequencing clone quantification. Trimming removed 3 bases from V and 5 bases from J, with 17 bases in between. The germline gives CDR1 SGHNT, CDR2 YYREEE (reference sequence). The CDR3 has 15 residues. TCRdb independently ran MiXCR on the PCR reads; one entry per CDR3 protein. The table includes 45,000 to 55,000 distinct CDR3 sequences, roughly 36% detected once. Points on this clonotype: As yet, its antigen is unknown.

General observations from the study: Highly expanded clone sizes could be underestimated through barcode sharing by identical TCR molecules.

This receptor was obtained from a human donor in good health. Some libraries in this study had Jurkat cell RNA spiked in. J is TRBJ2-5 and V is TRBV5-4, with D possibly being TRBD2 (5 bases). Sample: naive CD8+ T cells from blood, with Jurkat cell RNA spiked in. Indicated subset: FACS-sorted CD8+CD4-CCR7+CD45RA+ naive T cells. CDR3 nucleotides: TGTGCCAGCAGCTACTTCAAACTAGAGTGGGAGACCCAGTACTTC. It translates to CASSYFKLEWETQYF.